This entry lists 23 T cell receptor beta chains sequenced from one sample in a study of T cell responses to AZD1222 COVID-19 vaccine. Some clones are missing from TCRdb's copy, which holds only in-frame ones; the method was immunoSEQ multiplex PCR. The table lists around 140,000 clones, 70% to 90% of them singletons. This material consisted of peripheral blood, taken on day 0 of AZD1222 vaccination. Receptors were obtained from an adult in good health.

This clone was seen only a few times. The CDR3 region is CSVDLGGLAIQYF. The DNA of the CDR3 is TGCAGCGTTGATTTAGGGGGTCTGGCCATTCAGTACTTC. The chain combines TRBV29-1 with TRBJ2-4; D is perhaps TRBD1 (6 bases). The CDR3 runs to 13 residues. V was clipped by 3 bases and J by 9 bases, with 15 bases between them. The V gene's germline CDR1 is SQVTM and CDR2 ANQGSEA.

The gene calls are TRBV29-1 and TRBJ2-5; possibly TRBD1 for D (6 bases). V lost 6 bases, J lost 5 bases, and 16 bases lay in between. This CDR3 is built from 13 residues. Germline V gene lookup returns CDR1 SQVTM and CDR2 ANQGSEA. The DNA for the CDR3 is TGCAGCGTCCCCACAGGGAAGGGGGAGACCCAGTACTTC. It translates to CSVPTGKGETQYF.

The genes are TRBV4-3 and TRBJ1-2; 7 positions match TRBD1. The junction had 15 bases not matched to a gene; V was cut back by 4 bases and J by 7 bases. Germline assignment: CDR1 LGHNA and CDR2 YSLEER. This CDR3 is built from 16 residues. This CDR3 is CASSLSLGQFLRGYTF. CDR3 in DNA: TGCGCCAGCAGCCTTTCCCTGGGACAGTTCCTCCGTGGCTACACCTTC.

The chain combines TRBV28 with TRBJ2-7; tentatively, D is TRBD2 (7 bases). Germline V gene lookup returns CDR1 MDHEN and CDR2 SYDVKM. V shed 3 bases and J shed 3 bases, with 12 bases lying between them. This CDR3 has 14 residues. The CDR3, as DNA: TGTGCCAGCAGTTTTGGGGGGGGCCTCTACGAGCAGTACTTC. Translating gives CASSFGGGLYEQYF.

The genes are TRBV25-1 and TRBJ1-6; no definite D call. Germline lookup yields CDR1 MGHDK and CDR2 SYGVNS. The ends were cut back, 3 bases at V and 7 bases at J, with 16 bases in the middle. The CDR3 spans 16 residues. CDR3 residues: CASSDPVGWYNSPLHF. The CDR3 DNA reads as TGTGCCAGCAGTGATCCAGTCGGTTGGTACAATTCACCCCTCCACTTT.

The gene calls are TRBV6-2 or TRBV6-3 and TRBJ2-7, with D perhaps matching TRBD2 (5 bases). Germline loops: CDR1 MNHEY, CDR2 SVGEGT. This CDR3 region has 14 residues. With 4 bases removed from V and 7 bases from J, the gap between germline ends came to 17 bases. DNA for the CDR3: TGTGCCAGCAGTTGGAGCGGTTCATGGAGAGAGCAGTACTTC. It yields the protein CASSWSGSWREQYF.

The J gene is TRBJ1-6, the V gene TRBV9, with D possibly TRBD1 on 5 matching bases. Germline assignment: CDR1 SGDLS and CDR2 YYNGEE. V was clipped by 4 bases and J by 4 bases, with 12 bases between them. The CDR3 length is 15 residues. The CDR3 sequence: CASSMGPFYNSPLHF. Here the CDR3 DNA reads TGTGCCAGCAGCATGGGACCGTTTTATAATTCACCCCTCCACTTT. Complete variable domain (other parts from reference TRBV9 and TRBJ1-6): DSGVTQTPKHLITATGQRVTLRCSPRSGDLSVYWYQQSLDQGLQFLIQYYNGEERAKGNILERFSAQQFPDLHSELNLSSLELGDSALYFCASSMGPFYNSPLHFGNGTRLTVT.

J is TRBJ2-1 and V is TRBV7-9; D might be TRBD1 or TRBD2, each matching 5 bases. Germline CDR1 is SEHNR and CDR2 is FQNEAQ (reference sequence). With 5 bases removed from V and 9 bases from J, the gap between germline ends came to 20 bases. The CDR3 runs to 15 residues. Here the CDR3 reads CASSQTLLTGAEQFF. The CDR3 nucleotides are TGTGCCAGCAGCCAAACCCTCCTGACCGGGGCTGAGCAGTTCTTC.

This chain connects TRBV28 to TRBJ1-1, with unresolved D. Trimming took 7 bases from V and 5 from J, leaving 11 bases between them. The length of the CDR3 is 12 residues. Germline lookup yields CDR1 MDHEN and CDR2 SYDVKM. As DNA, the CDR3 is TGTGCCAGCACAGAAGGAAAAACTGAAGCTTTCTTT. Amino acids: CASTEGKTEAFF.

This sequence joins TRBV7-9 and TRBJ1-2; 7 bases map to TRBD1. The germline CDR1 and CDR2 sequences are SEHNR and FQNEAQ (reference sequence). The CDR3 loop spans 14 amino acids. The V segment lost 2 bases and the J segment 6 bases; nucleotides outside the gene matches: 6. The CDR3: CASSLIRQGDGYTF. CDR3 coding DNA: TGTGCCAGCAGCTTAATTAGACAGGGTGATGGCTACACCTTC.

This chain connects TRBV7-5 to TRBJ2-2; the DNA was not used to check the table's D call, TRBD1. TRBV7-5 is termed a pseudogene. The length of the CDR3 is 17 residues. CDR3 nucleotides: TGTGCCAGAAGCCCGCCGGGCAGGAAAGGGGACACCGGGGAGCTGTTTTTT. Translation gives CARSPPGRKGDTGELFF.

The V and J genes are TRBV7-9 and TRBJ2-5; D call uncertain. CDR3 length: 14 amino acids. The V gene lost 3 bases and the J gene lost 7 bases, with 15 bases spanning the gap. Germline-derived CDR1 and CDR2 are SEHNR and FQNEAQ (reference sequence). CDR3 coding DNA: TGTGCCAGCAGCTTTGAGTCAACCATCGGGACCCAGTACTTC. It translates to CASSFESTIGTQYF.

The CDR3 DNA follows: TGTGCCAGCAGTTACCAGGGGATATCGGCTAATGAAAAACTGTTTTTT. Translation gives CASSYQGISANEKLFF. The chain has TRBV6-5 and TRBJ1-4, with D maybe TRBD1 (6 bases). Trimming stripped 2 bases from V and 3 bases from J, with 13 bases between. Germline CDR1 and CDR2: MNHEY and SVGAGI. The CDR3 is 16 amino acids.

V usage is TRBV5-5 and J usage is TRBJ1-1; maybe TRBD1 (5 bases). Trimming shortened V by 4 bases and J by 11 bases, and 18 bases separated the two germline ends. Germline values: CDR1 SGHKS, CDR2 YYEKEE (reference sequence). The CDR3 sequence is 13 residues long. The CDR3 is CASSRGGLGVAFF. CDR3 DNA: TGTGCCAGCAGCCGCGGGGGTCTCGGGGTGGCTTTCTTT.

The chain joins TRBV20-1 to TRBJ2-1; D is uncertain. Trimming removed 5 bases at V and 12 bases at J, with 17 bases between. The CDR3 covers 12 residues. CDR1 and CDR2 (germline): DFQATT, SNEGSKA (reference sequence). CDR3 in DNA: TGCAGTGCTCGTGCTGAGTTGCCTGCGCAGTTCTTC. Protein sequence: CSARAELPAQFF.

The chain uses TRBV28 and TRBJ2-3; TRBD1 agrees at 7 bases. CDR3 length: 16 residues. Germline trimming cut 0 bases from V and 4 bases from J; bases unmatched to any gene: 7. CDR1 MDHEN and CDR2 SYDVKM come from the germline V gene. The chain's CDR3 is CASSLWGAGGADTQYF. The CDR3 nucleotides are TGTGCCAGCAGTTTATGGGGGGCAGGGGGAGCAGATACGCAGTATTTT.

This chain links TRBV5-6 with TRBJ1-2; 9 nucleotides line up with TRBD1. Germline V CDR1 and CDR2: SGHDT, YYEEEE. V dropped 4 bases and J dropped 7; count of bases not matched to a gene: 8. The CDR3 runs 14 residues. In DNA, the CDR3 is TGTGCCAGCAGCCCGACAGGGGGAAACCGTGGCTACACCTTC. This gives the protein CASSPTGGNRGYTF.

The rearrangement links TRBV4-1 to TRBJ2-3; D might be TRBD1 (6 bases). Germline CDR1 MGHRA, CDR2 YSYEKL. Trimming shortened V by 1 base and J by 2 bases, and 10 bases separated the two germline ends. The CDR3 has 15 amino acids. CDR3 region: CASSQGRGLTDTQYF. The CDR3 region has the DNA TGCGCCAGCAGCCAAGGCAGGGGCCTCACAGATACGCAGTATTTT.

The chain combines TRBV5-5 with TRBJ1-2; 10 nucleotides align to TRBD1. Trimming cost V 0 bases and J 7 bases; bases outside gene matches: 3. There are 14 residues in the CDR3. CDR1 and CDR2 from the germline V gene are SGHKS and YYEKEE (reference sequence). The CDR3 region is CASSLGQGAIGYTF. The CDR3 DNA is TGTGCCAGCAGCTTGGGACAGGGGGCCATTGGCTACACCTTC.

The chain links TRBV19 to TRBJ2-2; D unclear. The germline V gene encodes CDR1 LNHDA and CDR2 SQIVND (reference sequence). Deletions cut 0 bases from V and 8 bases from J, with 13 bases between. This CDR3 region has 15 residues. The CDR3 reads CASSIEVTVRGELFF. As DNA, the CDR3 is TGTGCCAGTAGTATAGAGGTCACAGTTCGGGGGGAGCTGTTTTTT.

The sample holds a few counts of this clone. This chain connects TRBV5-8 to TRBJ1-5; TRBD1 matches 9 bases. Germline values: CDR1 SGHTS, CDR2 YDEGEE. The CDR3 is made up of 15 amino acids. J was trimmed by 2 bases and V by 4 bases; bases with no gene match: 4. CDR3 sequence reads: CASSGTGRGNQPQHF. The CDR3 nucleotides are TGTGCCAGCAGCGGGACAGGGCGAGGCAATCAGCCCCAGCATTTT.

The V gene is TRBV4-3, the J gene TRBJ2-7, with TRBD2 matching 7 bases. The CDR3 has 13 residues. Germline V CDR1 and CDR2: LGHNA, YSLEER. The ends lost 0 bases at V and 9 bases at J; junction bases unmatched: 5. The CDR3 here is CASSQEWGGTQYF. The CDR3 bases are TGCGCCAGCAGCCAAGAATGGGGGGGGACGCAGTACTTC.

CDR3 coding DNA: TGTGCCAGTAGTGAGGAGTCGGGGGAAACCCAGTACTTC. It encodes CASSEESGETQYF. The rearrangement joins TRBV19 to TRBJ2-5, with D perhaps TRBD2 (6 bases). The CDR3 totals 13 residues. The ends were cut back, 5 bases at V and 8 bases at J, with 15 bases in the middle. Germline-derived CDR1 and CDR2 are LNHDA and SQIVND (reference sequence).